This TCR beta chain was captured by sequencing in a study of blood T cell repertoires in COVID-19. CDR3 length equals 14 residues. Germline lookup yields CDR1 LGHDT and CDR2 YNNKEL (reference sequence). V gave up 2 bases and J gave up 1 base, with 8 bases separating them. Method: immunoSEQ multiplex PCR; TCRdb's copy keeps in-frame clones and lacks some. The sample has approximately 290,000 clones, 80% to 90% seen once. The receptor comes from a woman aged 30 to 39 who had recovered from COVID-19. This chain uses TRBV3-1 (or the pseudogene TRBV3-2) with TRBJ2-5, with a weak D call TRBD1 (5 bases). Sequencing was carried out using PBMCs or T cells enriched from blood (not recorded which). CDR3 bases: TGTGCCAGCAGCCAAATCGACAGCCAAGAGACCCAGTACTTC. It encodes CASSQIDSQETQYF.